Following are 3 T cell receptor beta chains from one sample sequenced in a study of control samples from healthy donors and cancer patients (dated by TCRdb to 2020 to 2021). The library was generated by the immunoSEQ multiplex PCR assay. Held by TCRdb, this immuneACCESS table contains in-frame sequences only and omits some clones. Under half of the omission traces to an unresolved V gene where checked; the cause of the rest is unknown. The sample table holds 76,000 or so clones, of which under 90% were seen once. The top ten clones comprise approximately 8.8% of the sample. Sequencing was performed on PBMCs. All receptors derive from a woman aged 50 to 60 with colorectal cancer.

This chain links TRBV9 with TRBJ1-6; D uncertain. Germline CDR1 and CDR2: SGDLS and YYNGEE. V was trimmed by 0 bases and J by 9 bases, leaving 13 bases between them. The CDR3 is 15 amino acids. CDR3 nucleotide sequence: TGTGCCAGCAGCGTAGGGGCCTCCAGCGGTTCACCCCTCCACTTT. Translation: CASSVGASSGSPLHF.

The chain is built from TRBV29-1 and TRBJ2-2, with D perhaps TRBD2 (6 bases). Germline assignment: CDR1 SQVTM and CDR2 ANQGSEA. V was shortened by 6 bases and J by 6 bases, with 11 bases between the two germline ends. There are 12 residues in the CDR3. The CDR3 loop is CSVSSGAGELFF. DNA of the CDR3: TGCAGCGTCTCGTCGGGGGCCGGGGAGCTGTTTTTT.

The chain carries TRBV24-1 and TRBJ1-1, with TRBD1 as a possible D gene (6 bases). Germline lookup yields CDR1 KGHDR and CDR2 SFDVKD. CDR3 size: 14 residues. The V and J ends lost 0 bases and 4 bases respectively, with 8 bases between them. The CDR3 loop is CATSDLIRGTEAFF. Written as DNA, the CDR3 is TGTGCCACCAGTGATTTGATCAGGGGCACTGAAGCTTTCTTT.